A single TCR beta chain is shown here with its context. Its antigen target is currently unknown. No much larger clone exists at a distance of one base, and base qualities are not known. This record comes from a study of CD8+ T cells in alopecia areata (dated 2018 in TCRdb). Regarding the study in general: The treated patients, all with moderate-to-severe alopecia areata, were enrolled in an open-label pilot trial of oral tofacitinib given at 5 to 10 mg twice daily. Patients stayed on tofacitinib for 6 to 18 months and then had 6 months of follow-up off drug so that delayed response and recurrence could be assessed. High-throughput TCRbeta sequencing was used to examine T cell clonal expansion in alopecia areata in both the C3H/HeJ mouse model and human patients. In humans, TCRbeta sequencing was performed on scalp tissue and on sorted CD4+ and CD8+ peripheral blood T cells from healthy controls and from patients with patchy or totalis/universalis alopecia areata. Biopsies were taken from tofacitinib-treated patients at baseline and again at 4 and 24 weeks into treatment, and several of those patients also had a later scalp biopsy. Scalp clonality was compared across normal scalp (n=4), patchy alopecia areata scalp (n=8), and alopecia totalis/universalis scalp (n=8). The RNA source kit depended on sample type: the PAXgene miRNA kit for fixed scalp, the miRNeasy kit for PBMCs, and the RNeasy kit for mouse skin. immunoSEQ multiplex PCR using 35 Vbeta forward primers and 13 Jbeta reverse primers was used to amplify TCRbeta CDR3 regions. What the work shows at the level of the full study, not this receptor alone: Unlike mouse skin, where gammadelta T cells dominate, normal human skin contains resident alphabeta T cells that get sequenced too, which complicates analysis of the scalp TCR repertoire. Compared with normal scalp, lesional scalp had higher clonality and more expanded CD8+ clones, particularly in alopecia totalis/universalis, a pattern that suggests antigenic drive. TCR sequences shared between patients were less clear than in mice, possibly partly because of HLA diversity in the patient population.

From the cysteine through the phenylalanine, the CDR3 covers 16 amino acids. This entry keeps only the CDR3 DNA: 48 bases, framed from base 1. From the germline V gene, CDR1 is MDHEN and CDR2 is SYDVKM. V and J lose 7 bases and 8 bases, and a span of 24 bases separates them. From alopecia areata patients, peripheral blood was collected along with lesional scalp punch biopsies. PBMCs were isolated by density centrifugation and stained for CD3, CD4 and CD8, and CD4+ and CD8+ T cells were sorted on a FACSAria. The protocol used for the library was the immunoSEQ multiplex PCR assay. RNA was extracted from all samples and reverse transcribed into cDNA, which served as template for TCR sequencing. First-strand cDNA was synthesized using SuperScript III with a 2:1 mix of oligo-dT and random hexamers. A synthetic immune receptor repertoire was used to assess amplification bias, and residual bias was removed computationally. Regarding the original processing steps: Raw reads were preprocessed to remove errors, and CDR3 was defined by IMGT conventions from the conserved cysteine to phenylalanine. To get clonality, Shannon entropy was normalized by log2 of the number of productive unique TCRs and the result was subtracted from 1. Scalp TCRbeta sequences were cross-referenced with sorted blood CD4 and CD8 repertoires so that the CD4 or CD8 identity of scalp clones could be inferred. The source is immuneACCESS, and TCRdb retained only in-frame sequences with V and J called. Part of the clones is not carried over; for the studies checked, unresolved V genes explain less than half of this, and the remainder is unexplained. V and J calls and clone size are as listed in that table; D and trimming were resolved from the DNA. The sample table lists 150,000 or so clones, more than 40% of them with a count of one. The ten largest clones add up to about 6.4% of the sample.

The rearrangement combines TRBV28 with TRBJ2-1; D gene: possibly TRBD2, on 6 matching bases. The clonotype originates from a human donor with alopecia areata. The sample taken for sequencing was CD4+ T cells sorted from blood. The CDR3 reads CASTKAAAGGVDEQFF. In nucleotide form, the sequence is TGTGCCAGCACTAAGGCAGCGGCCGGGGGTGTCGATGAGCAGTTCTTC.